A single sample gave rise to the 11 T cell receptor beta chains below, sequenced in a study of graft-versus-host responses after intestinal transplantation. Clones were sequenced by immunoSEQ multiplex PCR, and TCRdb holds only the in-frame ones, with some missing. The sample lists around 110,000 clones, approximately 92% occurring once. No antigens are known for them. The sample in question was unstimulated CD4+ T cells sorted from spleen or lymph node cells, obtained before transplant. All receptors come from a human donor who was the organ donor for an intestinal transplant.

The chain is built from TRBV30 and TRBJ2-5; 8 bases fit TRBD2. The trim removed 4 bases at V and 0 bases at J, leaving 4 bases unmatched. Germline CDR1 GTSNPN, CDR2 SVGIG (reference sequence). The CDR3 sequence is 14 residues long. CDR3 sequence (DNA): TGTGCCTGGACCGGGGGGGGGTACCAAGAGACCCAGTACTTC. Translated: CAWTGGGYQETQYF.

This clone was observed a single time. This chain joins TRBV19 and TRBJ1-1; perhaps TRBD1 as D (5 bases). With 3 bases removed from V and 1 base from J, the gap between germline ends came to 9 bases. CDR1 and CDR2 from the germline V gene are LNHDA and SQIVND (reference sequence). There are 14 residues in the CDR3. This CDR3 reads CASSIPGSNTEAFF. CDR3 in DNA: TGTGCCAGTAGTATCCCAGGGTCGAACACTGAAGCTTTCTTT.

This clone appeared a few times. The chain joins TRBV19 to TRBJ2-7, with D perhaps matching TRBD1 (6 bases). There are 14 residues in the CDR3. V shed 2 bases and J shed 0 bases, with 8 bases lying between them. Germline values: CDR1 LNHDA, CDR2 SQIVND (reference sequence). CDR3 sequence reads: CASSIRTVSYEQYF. CDR3 DNA: TGTGCCAGTAGTATAAGGACAGTCTCCTACGAGCAGTACTTC.

The CDR3 sequence: CASSLLGTQYF. The CDR3 DNA reads TGTGCCAGCAGTCTTCTGGGTACGCAGTATTTT. This sequence joins TRBV7-6 and TRBJ2-3, with D hard to call. CDR1 and CDR2 (germline): SGHVS, FNYEAQ. The CDR3 length is 11 residues. Trimming removed 6 bases from V and 8 bases from J, with 9 bases in between.

The CDR3 spells CASRGLAGAGEQFF. The CDR3 coding sequence is TGTGCCAGCAGGGGACTAGCCGGAGCCGGCGAGCAGTTCTTC. The chain employs TRBV6-1 and TRBJ2-1; 9 bases map to TRBD2. The CDR3 has 14 residues. V shed 6 bases and J 10 bases; nucleotides not matched to a gene: 10. Germline V gene lookup returns CDR1 MNHNS and CDR2 SASEGT.

Here the CDR3 DNA reads TGTGCCAGTAGTGCATCCGGGAAAAGGAATGGCTACACCTTC. Its translation is CASSASGKRNGYTF. The V call is TRBV19, the J call TRBJ1-2; D unclear. The germline V and J ends were trimmed by 5 bases and 6 bases, with 16 bases remaining between them. Germline-derived CDR1 and CDR2 are LNHDA and SQIVND (reference sequence). This CDR3 is built from 14 residues.

This clone was detected only once. The chain combines TRBV11-2 with TRBJ2-3; D not certain. V gave up 5 bases and J gave up 3 bases, with 12 bases separating them. The CDR3 has 14 residues. Germline V CDR1 and CDR2: SGHAT, FQNNGV. The CDR3 loop is CASSQWVGTDTQYF. The CDR3 DNA reads as TGTGCCAGCAGCCAGTGGGTGGGGACAGATACGCAGTATTTT.

The chain employs TRBV20-1 and TRBJ2-1; D possibly corresponds to TRBD1 (6 bases). CDR3 length equals 11 residues. Germline CDR1 is DFQATT and CDR2 is SNEGSKA (reference sequence). V lost 6 bases, J lost 7 bases, and 10 bases lay in between. DNA of the CDR3: TGCAGTGCCCAAGGGGGTAATGAGCAGTTCTTC. Encoded protein: CSAQGGNEQFF.

V and J are TRBV7-9 and TRBJ1-2; 12 nucleotides agree with TRBD1. The CDR3 extends over 17 amino acids. CDR1 is SEHNR and CDR2 is FQNEAQ in the germline V gene (reference sequence). Trimming cost V 5 bases and J 3 bases; bases outside gene matches: 10. CDR3 DNA: TGTGCCAGCAGCACCAGGGACAGGGGGCGCCTCGACTATGGCTACACCTTC. Its translation is CASSTRDRGRLDYGYTF.

This sequence joins TRBV5-1 and TRBJ1-4, with D uncertain. Germline CDR1 SGHRS, CDR2 YFSETQ. V lost 1 base to trimming and J lost 0 bases, with 4 bases between them. CDR3 size: 14 residues. CDR3 nucleotide sequence: TGCGCCAGCAGCTTGACAGCAACTAATGAAAAACTGTTTTTT. It is translated as CASSLTATNEKLFF.

The rearrangement joins TRBV13 to TRBJ1-2; D perhaps matches TRBD1 (6 bases). The CDR3 covers 13 residues. The ends were cut back, 2 bases at V and 4 bases at J, with 8 bases in the middle. From germline, CDR1 is PRHDT and CDR2 FYEKMQ (reference sequence). The CDR3 nucleotides are TGTGCCAGCAGCTTAAGCAGGGGCTATGGCTACACCTTC. This translates into CASSLSRGYGYTF.